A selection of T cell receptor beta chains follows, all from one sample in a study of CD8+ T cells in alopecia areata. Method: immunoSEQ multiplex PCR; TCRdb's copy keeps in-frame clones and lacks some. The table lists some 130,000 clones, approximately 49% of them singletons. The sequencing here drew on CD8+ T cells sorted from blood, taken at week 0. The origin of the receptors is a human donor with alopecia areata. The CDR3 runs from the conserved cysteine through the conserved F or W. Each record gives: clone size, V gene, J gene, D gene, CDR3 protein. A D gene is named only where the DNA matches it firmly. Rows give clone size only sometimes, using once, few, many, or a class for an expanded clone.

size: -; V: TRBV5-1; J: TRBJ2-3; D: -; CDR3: CASSYSRGGTPDTQYF
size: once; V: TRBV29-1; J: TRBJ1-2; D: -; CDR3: CSVVSPLYGYTF
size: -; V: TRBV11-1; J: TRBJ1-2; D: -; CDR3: CASSFDADYGYTF
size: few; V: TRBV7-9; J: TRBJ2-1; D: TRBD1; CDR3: CASSLRTGNYNEQFF
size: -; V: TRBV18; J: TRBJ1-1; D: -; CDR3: CASSSATGLLGTEAFF
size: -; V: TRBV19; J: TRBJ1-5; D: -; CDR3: CASSIDEEVVPQHF
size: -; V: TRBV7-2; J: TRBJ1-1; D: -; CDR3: CASSFNREGMNTEAFF
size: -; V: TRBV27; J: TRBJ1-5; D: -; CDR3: CAAGEHLTDQPQHF
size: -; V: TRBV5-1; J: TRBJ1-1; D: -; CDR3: CASSVQGTEAFF
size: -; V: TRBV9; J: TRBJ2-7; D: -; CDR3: CASSPGWGQFYEQYF
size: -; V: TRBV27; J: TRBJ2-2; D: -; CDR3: CASKRGNTGELFF
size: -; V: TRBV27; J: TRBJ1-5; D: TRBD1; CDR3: CASTVQGQSSNQPQHF
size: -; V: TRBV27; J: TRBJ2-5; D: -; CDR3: CASSPIKVGPPGETQYF
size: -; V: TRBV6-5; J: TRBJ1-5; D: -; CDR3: CASSSTAPNSNQPQHF
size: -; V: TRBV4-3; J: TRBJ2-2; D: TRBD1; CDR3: CASSQDRGTGATGELFF
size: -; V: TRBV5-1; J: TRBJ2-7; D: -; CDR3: CASSLDGVSLYEQYF
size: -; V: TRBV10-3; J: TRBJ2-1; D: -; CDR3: CAISEEHEQFF
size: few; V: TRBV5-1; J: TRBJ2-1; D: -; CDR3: CASSFVDNEQFF
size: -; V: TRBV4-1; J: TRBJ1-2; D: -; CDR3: CASSQVDRSNYGYTF
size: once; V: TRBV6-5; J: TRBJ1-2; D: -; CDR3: CASNQGDGYTF
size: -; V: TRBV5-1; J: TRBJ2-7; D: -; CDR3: CASSLAVTDYEQYF
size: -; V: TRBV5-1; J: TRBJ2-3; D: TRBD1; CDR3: CASSLDRLSTDTQYF
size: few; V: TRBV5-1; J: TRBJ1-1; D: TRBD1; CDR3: CASSRIGQGSLNTEAFF
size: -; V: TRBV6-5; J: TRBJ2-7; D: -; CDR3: CASSYRESYEQYF
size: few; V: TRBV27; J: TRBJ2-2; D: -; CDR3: CASSDGLKLNTGELFF
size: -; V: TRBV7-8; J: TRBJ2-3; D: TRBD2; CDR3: CASSLELAGALTTDTQYF
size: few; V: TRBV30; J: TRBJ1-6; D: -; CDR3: CAWSVWVGDSPLHF
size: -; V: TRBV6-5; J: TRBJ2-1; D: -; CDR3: CASSYGAAREQFF
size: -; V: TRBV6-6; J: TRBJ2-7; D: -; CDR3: CASSFVREGNGYEQYF
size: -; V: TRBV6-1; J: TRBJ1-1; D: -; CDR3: CASSDREATEAFF
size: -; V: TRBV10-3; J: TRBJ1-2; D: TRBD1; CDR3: CAITEGAGSGYTF
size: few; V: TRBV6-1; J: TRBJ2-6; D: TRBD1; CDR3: CASSVVGGAAGANVLTF
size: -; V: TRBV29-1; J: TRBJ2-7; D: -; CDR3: CSVEGKGGSSSYEQYF
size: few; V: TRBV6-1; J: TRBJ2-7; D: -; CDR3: CASSDAAGIEQYF
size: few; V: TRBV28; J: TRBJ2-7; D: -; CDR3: CASSLSGTNPSYEQYF
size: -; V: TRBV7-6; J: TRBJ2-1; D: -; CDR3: CASSFEADSGNEQFF
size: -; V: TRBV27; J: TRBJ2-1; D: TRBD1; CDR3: CASSLLQGLLYNEQFF
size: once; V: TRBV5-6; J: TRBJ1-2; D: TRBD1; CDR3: CASSSYQGAATF
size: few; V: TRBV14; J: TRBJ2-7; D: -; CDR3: CASSQVDGPYEQYF
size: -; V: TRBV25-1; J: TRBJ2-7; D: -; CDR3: CASSGDPLGYEQYF
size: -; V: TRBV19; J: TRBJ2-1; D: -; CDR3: CASTGPDYNEQFF
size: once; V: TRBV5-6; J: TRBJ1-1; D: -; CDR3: CASSAENTEAFF
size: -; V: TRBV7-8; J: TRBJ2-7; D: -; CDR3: CASSIRPGSTYEQYF
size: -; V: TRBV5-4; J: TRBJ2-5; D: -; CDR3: CASSNRGARGETQYF
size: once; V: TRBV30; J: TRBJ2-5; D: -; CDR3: CAWSVPPWTDQETQYF
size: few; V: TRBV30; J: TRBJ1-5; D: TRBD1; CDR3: CAWSVDGTGNQPQHF
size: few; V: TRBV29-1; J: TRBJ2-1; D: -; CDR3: CSANTDTYNEQFF
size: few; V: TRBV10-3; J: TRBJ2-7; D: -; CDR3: CAISESFGVPYEQYF
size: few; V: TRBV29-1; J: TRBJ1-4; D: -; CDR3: CSVSELIGGKLFF
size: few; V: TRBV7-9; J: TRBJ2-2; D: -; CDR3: CASSLGGTGELFF
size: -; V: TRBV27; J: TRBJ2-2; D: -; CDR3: CASSLVLRATGELFF
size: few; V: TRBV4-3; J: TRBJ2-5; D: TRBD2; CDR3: CASSPTTSGGGETQYF
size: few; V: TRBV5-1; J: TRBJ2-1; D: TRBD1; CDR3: CASSLVRAGGSYNEQFF